This TCR beta chain was recorded in a study of T cell changes during pregnancy in multiple sclerosis. Produced via immunoSEQ multiplex PCR; TCRdb's table is partial and in-frame only. The profile shows around 63,000 clones, around 92% of them singletons. Per germline, CDR1 MNHEY and CDR2 SMNVEV (reference sequence). The CDR3 runs 13 residues. The germline V and J ends were trimmed by 8 bases and 1 base, with 6 bases remaining between them. The chain couples TRBV27 to TRBJ2-6; D unresolved. Specimen: peripheral blood, collected in the third trimester of pregnancy. The TCR comes from a female donor in good health, enrolled as a control in a pregnancy study. CDR3 nucleotides: TGTGCCAGCTCCTTATCTGGGGCCAACGTCCTGACTTTC. It specifies CASSLSGANVLTF.